Below are 22 T cell receptor beta chains sequenced from a single sample in a study of blood T cell repertoires in COVID-19. Sequencing used immunoSEQ multiplex PCR; TCRdb keeps in-frame clones, though not all of them. This table has about 330,000 clones, 85% to 90% appearing once. Sequencing input: PBMCs or T cells enriched from blood (not recorded which). Receptors originate from a woman aged 18-29 years who had recovered from COVID-19.

V and J are TRBV4-1 and TRBJ1-3, with 7 bases lining up with TRBD1. The CDR3 extends over 18 amino acids. The germline V gene has CDR1 MGHRA and CDR2 YSYEKL. V lost 2 bases and J lost 0; bases outside the gene matches: 10. The CDR3, as DNA: TGCGCCAGCAGCCAACTCCAGGGACAGAAAAGCTCTGGAAACACCATATATTTT. Its protein product is CASSQLQGQKSSGNTIYF.

This clone was counted only a few times. This chain connects TRBV7-9 to TRBJ1-2, with 7 bases fitting TRBD1. Unmatched junction bases numbered 11, after V lost 5 bases and J lost 8 bases. This CDR3 has 14 amino acids. Per germline, CDR1 SEHNR and CDR2 FQNEAQ (reference sequence). CDR3 sequence reads: CASSALDREEGYTF. DNA of the CDR3: TGTGCCAGCAGCGCGCTTGACAGGGAAGAGGGCTACACCTTC. Together with reference TRBV7-9 and TRBJ1-2, the CDR3 gives the full variable domain: DTGVSQNPRHKITKRGQNVTFRCDPISEHNRLYWYRQTLGQGPEFLTYFQNEAQLEKSRLLSDRFSAERPKGSFSTLEIQRTEQGDSAMYLCASSALDREEGYTFGSGTRLTVV.

The rearrangement joins TRBV30 to TRBJ2-7; 10 positions match TRBD1. Germline CDR1 GTSNPN, CDR2 SVGIG (reference sequence). The CDR3 is made up of 14 amino acids. The V segment lost 3 bases and the J segment 4 bases; nucleotides outside the gene matches: 6. CDR3 loop: CAWRRGQGIYEQYF. The CDR3 nucleotides read TGTGCCTGGAGGCGGGGACAGGGGATATACGAGCAGTACTTC. The full variable domain, in which reference TRBV30 and TRBJ2-7 provide the parts outside the CDR3, is SQTIHQWPATLVQPVGSPLSLECTVEGTSNPNLYWYRQAAGRGLQLLFYSVGIGQISSEVPQNLSASRPQDRQFILSSKKLLLSDSGFYLCAWRRGQGIYEQYFGPGTRLTVT.

This chain connects TRBV4-1 to TRBJ1-1, with 7 bases that match TRBD1. Germline CDR1 reads MGHRA; CDR2 reads YSYEKL. The trim removed 5 bases at V and 6 bases at J, leaving 9 bases unmatched. CDR3 length equals 14 residues. The CDR3, as DNA: TGCGCCAGCAGCGCCCGGGACAGATTGCCTGAAGCTTTCTTT. It specifies CASSARDRLPEAFF.

The rearrangement joins TRBV7-9 to TRBJ1-4; possibly TRBD1 for D (5 bases). The germline V and J ends were trimmed by 2 bases and 8 bases, with 15 bases remaining between them. The CDR3 runs 15 residues. Germline lookup yields CDR1 SEHNR and CDR2 FQNEAQ (reference sequence). The DNA of the CDR3 is TGTGCCAGCAGCTTATTGTCCAGGGCGGGGGAAAAACTGTTTTTT. Translated: CASSLLSRAGEKLFF. The variable domain in full, with the rest retrieved from reference TRBV7-9 and TRBJ1-4, is DTGVSQNPRHKITKRGQNVTFRCDPISEHNRLYWYRQTLGQGPEFLTYFQNEAQLEKSRLLSDRFSAERPKGSFSTLEIQRTEQGDSAMYLCASSLLSRAGEKLFFGSGTQLSVL.

This clone has just one count. V gene TRBV11-2 combines with J gene TRBJ1-1, with 9 bases matching TRBD1. Per germline, CDR1 SGHAT and CDR2 FQNNGV. This CDR3 is built from 15 residues. V shed 6 bases and J 3 bases; nucleotides not matched to a gene: 8. CDR3 in DNA: TGTGCCAGCAGTTATTACAGGGGGCGCGACACTGAAGCTTTCTTT. Its translation: CASSYYRGRDTEAFF.

This clone was seen a few times. DNA of the CDR3: TGCGCCAGCAGCCCCCGACTAGCGGCTCAAGAGACCCAGTACTTC. This sequence encodes CASSPRLAAQETQYF. The chain uses TRBV5-1 and TRBJ2-5; 9 bases match TRBD2. Germline CDR1 SGHRS, CDR2 YFSETQ. With V trimmed by 4 bases and J by 2 bases, 6 bases remained unmatched. The CDR3 is 15 residues long.

This clone was counted between two and nine times. J is TRBJ1-1 and V is TRBV2; weak D call: TRBD1 (6 bases). This CDR3 is 15 amino acids long. V lost 3 bases, J lost 0 bases, and 11 bases lay in between. Germline loops: CDR1 SNHLY, CDR2 FYNNEI. CDR3 DNA: TGTGCCAGCAGTGAGGCACAGGGACTGAACACTGAAGCTTTCTTT. It is translated as CASSEAQGLNTEAFF.

The chain recombines TRBV2 with TRBJ2-1; 7 bases match TRBD2. Germline V lookup: CDR1 SNHLY, CDR2 FYNNEI. This CDR3 comprises 16 residues. J lost 0 bases, V lost 3 bases, and 5 bases had no gene match. CDR3 amino acids: CASSDWGGSSYNEQFF. In DNA form, the CDR3 reads TGTGCCAGCAGTGATTGGGGGGGGAGCTCCTACAATGAGCAGTTCTTC.

The V call is TRBV9, the J call TRBJ2-2; 9 bases align to TRBD2. CDR3 length equals 16 residues. V shed 4 bases and J 6 bases; nucleotides not matched to a gene: 10. In germline, CDR1 is SGDLS, CDR2 YYNGEE. The CDR3 reads CASSFRAGGRAGELFF. CDR3 DNA: TGTGCCAGCAGCTTCAGAGCGGGGGGCCGGGCCGGGGAGCTGTTTTTT.

J is TRBJ2-1 and V is TRBV28; D is uncertain. The CDR3 is 15 residues long. Deletions cut 6 bases from V and 0 bases from J, with 12 bases between. Germline V CDR1 and CDR2: MDHEN, SYDVKM. In DNA form, the CDR3 reads TGTGCCAGCAGAGGTGCCAGGTACTCCTACAATGAGCAGTTCTTC. Translation gives CASRGARYSYNEQFF.

This clone was found a few times. The CDR3 reads CASSMDRLSNYGYTF. The CDR3 DNA sequence: TGTGCCAGCAGTATGGACAGGTTGAGTAACTATGGCTACACCTTC. V and J are TRBV7-3 and TRBJ1-2, with 7 bases fitting TRBD1. The germline CDR1 and CDR2 sequences are SGHTA and FQGTGA. J was trimmed by 1 base and V by 6 bases; bases with no gene match: 8. The CDR3 is made up of 15 amino acids. The complete variable domain, with remaining parts taken from reference TRBV7-3 and TRBJ1-2, reads GAGVSQTPSNKVTEKGKYVELRCDPISGHTALYWYRQSLGQGPEFLIYFQGTGAADDSGLPNDRFFAVRPEGSVSTLKIQRTERGDSAVYLCASSMDRLSNYGYTFGSGTRLTVV.

The V gene is TRBV5-1, the J gene TRBJ2-1, with 7 positions matching TRBD2. V gave up 6 bases and J gave up 2 bases; unmatched junction bases: 8. The CDR3 contains 15 residues. Germline loops: CDR1 SGHRS, CDR2 YFSETQ. Here the CDR3 DNA reads TGCGCCAGCACCTGGGCGGGAGCGGCCTACAATGAGCAGTTCTTC. Residues: CASTWAGAAYNEQFF. The full variable domain, its missing parts supplied by reference TRBV5-1 and TRBJ2-1, is KAGVTQTPRYLIKTRGQQVTLSCSPISGHRSVSWYQQTPGQGLQFLFEYFSETQRNKGNFPGRFSGRQFSNSRSEMNVSTLELGDSALYLCASTWAGAAYNEQFFGPGTRLTVL.

A single count supports this clone. The J gene is TRBJ1-5, the V gene TRBV13; the match to TRBD1 covers 8 bases. J lost 4 bases, V lost 4 bases, and 3 bases had no gene match. The germline gives CDR1 PRHDT, CDR2 FYEKMQ (reference sequence). The CDR3 has 14 amino acids. DNA of the CDR3: TGTGCCAGCAGCTCTACAGGGGGGAATCAGCCCCAGCATTTT. This encodes CASSSTGGNQPQHF.

In DNA form, the CDR3 reads TGTGCCAGCAGTCAAGCGGGGGGCATTTATAGCAATCAGCCCCAGCATTTT. This sequence encodes CASSQAGGIYSNQPQHF. The chain employs TRBV7-9 and TRBJ1-5; possible D gene TRBD1, 6 bases. This CDR3 contains 17 residues. The germline V and J ends were trimmed by 6 bases and 0 bases, with 18 bases remaining between them. The V gene's germline CDR1 is SEHNR and CDR2 FQNEAQ (reference sequence).

The rearrangement uses TRBV27 and TRBJ2-7; 9 bases line up with TRBD1. Germline V gives CDR1 MNHEY, CDR2 SMNVEV (reference sequence). Unmatched junction bases numbered 3, after V lost 6 bases and J lost 0 bases. This CDR3 is 14 amino acids long. For the CDR3, the DNA is TGTGCCAGCAGACGACAGGGGGTCTCCTACGAGCAGTACTTC. Translation: CASRRQGVSYEQYF.

The rearrangement joins TRBV2 to TRBJ2-3; a weak D match, TRBD2 (6 bases). CDR1 and CDR2 from the germline V gene are SNHLY and FYNNEI. V was trimmed by 2 bases and J by 0 bases, leaving 12 bases between them. The CDR3 is 16 residues long. The CDR3 nucleotides are TGTGCCAGCAGTGAACGACCGGGACTCAGCACAGATACGCAGTATTTT. The encoded protein is CASSERPGLSTDTQYF.

V usage is TRBV18 and J usage is TRBJ1-2; 8 bases are shared with TRBD1. Germline V CDR1 and CDR2: KGHSH, LQKENI. J gave up 6 bases and V 2 bases, and 5 bases lay outside the gene matches. The CDR3 totals 14 residues. CDR3 residues: CASSPGQGQDGYTF. DNA for the CDR3: TGTGCCAGCTCACCAGGACAGGGTCAGGATGGCTACACCTTC.

This clone was counted a single time. V gene TRBV5-4 combines with J gene TRBJ1-3, with 8 positions matching TRBD1. Germline trimming cut 0 bases from V and 2 bases from J; bases unmatched to any gene: 4. Germline V gives CDR1 SGHNT, CDR2 YYREEE (reference sequence). The length of the CDR3 is 16 residues. The CDR3 DNA reads as TGTGCCAGCAGCTTGGGGACAGGGCTCGCTGGAAACACCATATATTTT. The encoded protein is CASSLGTGLAGNTIYF. The full variable domain, with the rest looked up from reference TRBV5-4 and TRBJ1-3, is ETGVTQSPTHLIKTRGQQVTLRCSSQSGHNTVSWYQQALGQGPQFIFQYYREEENGRGNFPPRFSGLQFPNYSSELNVNALELDDSALYLCASSLGTGLAGNTIYFGEGSWLTVV.

Concerning this clone itself: At one boundary the junction diverges from the germline segment, which might be a read error. V is TRBV2 and J is TRBJ2-3; 9 nucleotides match TRBD1. This CDR3 is built from 12 residues. CDR1 and CDR2 (germline): SNHLY, FYNNEI. The CDR3 is CASSSRGQGKDF. For the CDR3, the DNA is TGTGCCAGCAGTTCCCGGGGACAGGGAAAGGATTTT. The full variable domain, rest sourced from reference TRBV2 and TRBJ2-3, is EPEVTQTPSHQVTQMGQEVILRCVPISNHLYFYWYRQILGQKVEFLVSFYNNEISEKSEIFDDQFSVERPDGSNFTLKIRSTKLEDSAMYFCASSSRGQGKDFGPGTRLTVL.

The chain employs TRBV18 and TRBJ2-1, with TRBD1 matching 7 bases. J was trimmed by 4 bases and V by 6 bases; bases with no gene match: 12. This CDR3 comprises 16 residues. In germline, CDR1 is KGHSH, CDR2 LQKENI. The CDR3 region has the DNA TGTGCCAGCTCGCCAAGGGGGCCCGGCGGTTACAATGAGCAGTTCTTC. Its translation is CASSPRGPGGYNEQFF.

This clone was detected only a few times. This chain links TRBV28 with TRBJ2-7, with D tentatively TRBD1 (5 bases). The ends were cut back, 1 base at V and 1 base at J, with 14 bases in the middle. Germline loops: CDR1 MDHEN, CDR2 SYDVKM. There are 16 residues in the CDR3. CDR3 sequence (DNA): TGTGCCAGCAGTTTATCCACAGGCCTTATTTCCTACGAGCAGTACTTC. Translated, it gives CASSLSTGLISYEQYF.